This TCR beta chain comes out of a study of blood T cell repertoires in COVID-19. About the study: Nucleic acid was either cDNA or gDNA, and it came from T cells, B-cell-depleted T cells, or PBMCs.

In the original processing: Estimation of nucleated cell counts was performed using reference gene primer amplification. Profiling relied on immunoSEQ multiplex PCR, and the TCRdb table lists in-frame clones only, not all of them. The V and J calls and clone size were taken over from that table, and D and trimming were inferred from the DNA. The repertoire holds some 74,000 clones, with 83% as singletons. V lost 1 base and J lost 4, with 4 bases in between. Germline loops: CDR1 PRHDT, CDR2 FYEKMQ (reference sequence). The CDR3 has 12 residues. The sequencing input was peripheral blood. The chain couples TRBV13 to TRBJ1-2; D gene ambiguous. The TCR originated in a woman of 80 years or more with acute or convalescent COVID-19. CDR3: CASSLDSYGYTF. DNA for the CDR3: TGTGCCAGCAGCTTAGACAGCTATGGCTACACCTTC.